The 18 T cell receptor beta chains reported below all come from one sample, sequenced in a study of regulatory T cells in long-lasting Graves disease. With iRepertoire HTBI primers and Arm-PCR of CDR3 regions, TCR beta libraries were built. TCRdb re-derived calls from the multiplex PCR reads in MiXCR, one entry per CDR3 protein. This table has under 450,000 distinct CDR3 sequences, around 22% appearing once. Time point meaning: persistent/refractory GD, antithyroid drugs over 5 years with positive TRAb. There was RNA extracted from PBMCs, and the TCR library was made from it. This material consisted of peripheral blood mononuclear cells (PBMCs), taken when the disease was refractory, from a patient treated with antithyroid drugs. The receptor source for this set is a female donor with Graves disease.

Here the CDR3 reads CSVEDLGHSSSYNEQFF. The CDR3, as DNA: TGCAGCGTTGAAGATTTAGGCCATAGTTCCTCCTACAATGAGCAGTTCTTC. The chain joins TRBV29-1 to TRBJ2-1; unclear D gene. The CDR3 spans 17 residues. From germline, CDR1 is SQVTM and CDR2 ANQGSEA. V lost 0 bases and J lost 0, with 15 bases in between.

V gene TRBV20-1 combines with J gene TRBJ2-7; 9 positions agree with TRBD1. The CDR3 loop spans 16 amino acids. Germline V gene lookup returns CDR1 DFQATT and CDR2 SNEGSKA (reference sequence). V lost 1 base and J lost 4; bases outside the gene matches: 11. CDR3: CSARALFGTGLYEQYF. The CDR3 coding sequence is TGCAGTGCTAGAGCCTTATTCGGGACAGGGTTATACGAGCAGTACTTC.

This clonotype was observed a handful of times. The rearrangement links TRBV5-1 to TRBJ2-1, with 8 bases lining up with TRBD2. Germline-derived CDR1 and CDR2 are SGHRS and YFSETQ. There are 15 residues in the CDR3. V gave up 0 bases and J gave up 8 bases; unmatched junction bases: 7. CDR3 DNA sequence: TGCGCCAGCAGCTTGGCCGGGACTAGTAACGATGAGCAGTTCTTC. It codes for CASSLAGTSNDEQFF.

This clonotype was seen many times. The rearrangement uses TRBV7-2 and TRBJ1-1; D may be TRBD1 (5 bases). Germline values: CDR1 SGHTA, CDR2 FQGNSA. The V end lost 4 bases, the J end lost 3 bases, and 9 bases lay between the germline ends. The CDR3 is made up of 13 amino acids. DNA of the CDR3: TGTGCCAGCAGCTCCCGGGGGGACACTGAAGCTTTCTTT. Translation gives CASSSRGDTEAFF. Full variable domain (outside the CDR3, taken from reference TRBV7-2 and TRBJ1-1): GAGVSQSPSNKVTEKGKDVELRCDPISGHTALYWYRQSLGQGLEFLIYFQGNSAPDKSGLPSDRFSAERTGGSVSTLTIQRTQQEDSAVYLCASSSRGDTEAFFGQGTRLTVV.

This clonotype was counted ten times or more. The chain employs TRBV12-3 or TRBV12-4 and TRBJ2-5, with D perhaps given as TRBD1 or TRBD2 (6 bases each). V was trimmed by 3 bases and J by 5 bases, leaving 13 bases between them. The CDR3 has 14 residues. CDR3 sequence: CASSFARGLETQYF. As DNA, the CDR3 is TGTGCCAGCAGTTTCGCCCGGGGGCTGGAGACCCAGTACTTC.

In this sample, this clonotype turned up a few times. The chain is built from TRBV6-1 and TRBJ2-7, with 11 bases identical to TRBD1. This CDR3 has 14 residues. The germline V gene has CDR1 MNHNS and CDR2 SASEGT. With V trimmed by 6 bases and J by 4 bases, 5 bases remained unmatched. The CDR3 protein is CASRQDRGLYEQYF. CDR3 in DNA: TGTGCCAGCAGACAGGACAGGGGGCTATACGAGCAGTACTTC.

J is TRBJ2-2 and V is TRBV2; 9 bases line up with TRBD2. The germline CDR1 and CDR2 sequences are SNHLY and FYNNEI. The V gene end was trimmed by 1 base and the J gene end by 5 bases; junction bases not matched to a gene: 8. The CDR3 length is 17 residues. The CDR3 sequence is CASSEGLADTVTGELFF. Here the CDR3 DNA reads TGTGCCAGCAGTGAAGGACTAGCGGACACGGTAACCGGGGAGCTGTTTTTT.

The table lists this clonotype with a few counts. V and J are TRBV9 and TRBJ1-2; no clear D. The length of the CDR3 is 13 residues. From germline, CDR1 is SGDLS and CDR2 YYNGEE. The V end was cut by 4 bases, the J end by 5 bases, with 12 bases between. The CDR3 protein is CASSSGPQYGYTF. DNA of the CDR3: TGTGCCAGCAGCTCAGGACCGCAGTATGGCTACACCTTC.

J is TRBJ2-6 and V is TRBV7-6, with 8 bases identical to TRBD1. This CDR3 has 17 amino acids. CDR1 is SGHVS and CDR2 is FNYEAQ in the germline V gene. The J segment lost 4 bases and the V segment lost 5 bases, leaving 10 bases of the junction unmatched. CDR3 DNA: TGTGCCAGCAGCCTGACAGGGGTCCCTTGGGGGGCCAACGTCCTGACTTTC. Encoded protein: CASSLTGVPWGANVLTF.

This clonotype was observed a few times. The chain links TRBV30 to TRBJ2-7, with 8 bases lining up with TRBD2. Germline V gene lookup returns CDR1 GTSNPN and CDR2 SVGIG (reference sequence). Germline trimming cut 2 bases from V and 6 bases from J; bases unmatched to any gene: 12. CDR3 size: 15 residues. The CDR3, as DNA: TGTGCCTGGAGTCCGAGATGGAGCGGGAGAGGCGAGCAGTACTTC. Translation: CAWSPRWSGRGEQYF. Full variable domain (outside the CDR3, taken from reference TRBV30 and TRBJ2-7): SQTIHQWPATLVQPVGSPLSLECTVEGTSNPNLYWYRQAAGRGLQLLFYSVGIGQISSEVPQNLSASRPQDRQFILSSKKLLLSDSGFYLCAWSPRWSGRGEQYFGPGTRLTVT.

Comments on this clonotype: The conserved final phenylalanine or tryptophan is absent from the CDR3, which likely points to a read error. The V and J genes are TRBV5-1 and TRBJ1-1; D not certain. Per germline, CDR1 SGHRS and CDR2 YFSETQ. V shed 0 bases and J shed 1 base, with 10 bases lying between them. The CDR3 is 15 residues long. In nucleotides, the CDR3 is TGCGCCAGCAGCTTGGTTGAGAGGGCGAACACTGAAGCTTTCCTT. Protein product: CASSLVERANTEAFL.

At least ten counts were recorded for this clonotype. The chain links TRBV28 to TRBJ1-5; D not resolved. The CDR3 has 11 residues. V gave up 6 bases and J gave up 5 bases, with 5 bases separating them. Germline V CDR1 and CDR2: MDHEN, SYDVKM. The CDR3 nucleotides read TGTGCCAGCAGCTCATATCAGCCCCAGCATTTT. Translation: CASSSYQPQHF.

Concerning this clonotype: Given a far larger clone just one base away, this is likely a sequencing read error. The CDR3 loop reads CASSLSPWGTQYF. The CDR3 DNA reads TGTGCCAGCAGCCTATCCCCATGGGGGACCCAGTACTTC. The V call is TRBV7-2, the J call TRBJ2-5; D gene unclear. This CDR3 spans 13 amino acids. With 5 bases removed from V and 7 bases from J, the gap between germline ends came to 14 bases. Germline CDR1 SGHTA, CDR2 FQGNSA.

This clonotype appeared many times. V gene TRBV19 combines with J gene TRBJ1-5, with D unresolved. CDR1 and CDR2 from the germline V gene are LNHDA and SQIVND (reference sequence). Trimming pared 6 bases from V and 0 bases from J, leaving 12 bases between. There are 15 residues in the CDR3. CDR3 sequence (DNA): TGTGCCAGTAGACGCCCAGACACTAGCAATCAGCCCCAGCATTTT. Its translation: CASRRPDTSNQPQHF. Full variable domain (missing parts from reference TRBV19 and TRBJ1-5): DGGITQSPKYLFRKEGQNVTLSCEQNLNHDAMYWYRQDPGQGLRLIYYSQIVNDFQKGDIAEGYSVSREKKESFPLTVTSAQKNPTAFYLCASRRPDTSNQPQHFGDGTRLSIL.

This clonotype was detected only a few times. The chain recombines TRBV5-5 with TRBJ1-1, with a weak D call TRBD1 (5 bases). The CDR3 is 15 amino acids. Germline V gene lookup returns CDR1 SGHKS and CDR2 YYEKEE (reference sequence). V lost 0 bases and J 5 bases, leaving 14 bases between the germline ends. CDR3 nucleotides: TGTGCCAGCAGCTTGGGGATGCAGGGTGGTACTGAAGCTTTCTTT. Residues: CASSLGMQGGTEAFF.

In this sample, this clonotype turned up many times. V gene TRBV11-2 combines with J gene TRBJ2-5; D not resolved. This CDR3 contains 16 residues. Trimming shortened V by 1 base and J by 2 bases, and 14 bases separated the two germline ends. Germline V gene data show CDR1 as SGHAT and CDR2 as FQNNGV. The CDR3 nucleotides read TGTGCCAGCAGCTTAGTTTTTTCCGGGCGACAAGAGACCCAGTACTTC. Protein sequence: CASSLVFSGRQETQYF.

As concerns this clonotype: Just one base apart from a much larger clone, this may be a read error. The chain combines TRBV6-2 or TRBV6-3 with TRBJ1-5, with unresolved D. The CDR3 is 19 residues long. The germline gives CDR1 MNHEY, CDR2 SVGEGT. The CDR3 reads CASQKVAAVLQTSNQPRHF. As DNA, the CDR3 is TGTGCCAGCCAGAAAGTGGCTGCAGTCCTACAAACTAGCAATCAGCCCCGGCATTTT.

There are many counts of this clonotype. The chain is built from TRBV6-1 and TRBJ2-5; 11 nucleotides align to TRBD1. J lost 5 bases, V lost 3 bases, and 2 bases had no gene match. This CDR3 contains 14 residues. Germline CDR1 and CDR2: MNHNS and SASEGT. Here the CDR3 reads CASSEGTGGETQYF. The CDR3 DNA is TGTGCCAGCAGTGAGGGGACAGGGGGGGAGACCCAGTACTTC.